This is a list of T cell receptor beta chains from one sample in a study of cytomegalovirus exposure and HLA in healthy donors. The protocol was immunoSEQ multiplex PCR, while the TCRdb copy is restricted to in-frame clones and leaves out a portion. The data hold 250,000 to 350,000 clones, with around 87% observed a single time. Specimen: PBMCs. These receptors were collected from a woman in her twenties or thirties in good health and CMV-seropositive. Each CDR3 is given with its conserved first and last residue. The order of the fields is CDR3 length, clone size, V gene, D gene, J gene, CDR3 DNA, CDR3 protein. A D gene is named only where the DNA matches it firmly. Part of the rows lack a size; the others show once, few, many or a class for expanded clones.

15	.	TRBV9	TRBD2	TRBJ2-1	TGTGCCAGCAGCGTATCTTCTAGCGGCGGCAATGAGCAGTTCTTC	CASSVSSSGGNEQFF
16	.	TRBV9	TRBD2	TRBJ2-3	TGTGCCAGCAGCGAGGGAGCGGGGGGGCCGACAGATACGCAGTATTTT	CASSEGAGGPTDTQYF
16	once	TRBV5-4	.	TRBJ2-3	TGTGCCAGCAGCTCCCCCGGGGCAGGAGTCGCAGATACGCAGTATTTT	CASSSPGAGVADTQYF
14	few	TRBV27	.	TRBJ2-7	TGTGCCAGCAGACCGTCCCAGGGGTTCGGGGACGAGTACTTC	CASRPSQGFGDEYF
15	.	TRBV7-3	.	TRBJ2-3	TGTGCCAGCAGCTTAATTCTGTCTAACACAGATACGCAGTATTTT	CASSLILSNTDTQYF
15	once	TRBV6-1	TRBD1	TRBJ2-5	TGTGCCAGCAGTGTATCCGGGACAGGGGTAGAGACCCAGTACTTC	CASSVSGTGVETQYF
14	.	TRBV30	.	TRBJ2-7	TGTGCCTGGAGTCTCTCGGTTACCTCGGCCGAGCAGTACTTC	CAWSLSVTSAEQYF
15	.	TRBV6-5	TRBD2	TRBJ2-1	TGTGCCAGCAGTTTTTCGAGCGGGGCCTACAATGAGCAGTTCTTC	CASSFSSGAYNEQFF
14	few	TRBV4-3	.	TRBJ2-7	TGCGCCAGCAGCCAAGATATGAGGGGTTACGAGCAGTACTTC	CASSQDMRGYEQYF
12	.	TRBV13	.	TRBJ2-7	TGTGCCTCCAGCGGCAGCTCCTACGAGCAGTACTTC	CASSGSSYEQYF
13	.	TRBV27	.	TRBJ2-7	TGTGCCAGCAGTTTCGCGGGGAACTACGAGCAGTACTTC	CASSFAGNYEQYF
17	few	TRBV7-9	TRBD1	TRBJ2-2	TGTGCCAGCAGCTCACCGGGACAGCGTCCGAACACCGGGGAGCTGTTTTTT	CASSSPGQRPNTGELFF
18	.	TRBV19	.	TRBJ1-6	TGTGCCAGTAGTATCGTTGGGCCAGGGAGTATGGCGAATTCACCCCTCCACTTT	CASSIVGPGSMANSPLHF
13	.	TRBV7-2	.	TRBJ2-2	TGTGCCAGCAGCTTAGGAACGATCCCGGGGTTGTTTTTT	CASSLGTIPGLFF
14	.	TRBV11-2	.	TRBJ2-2	TGTGCCAGTGAAACCGGGACCCACACCGGGGAGCTGTTTTTT	CASETGTHTGELFF
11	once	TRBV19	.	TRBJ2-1	TGTGCCAGTAGGTCCGTCGGTGAGCAGTTCTTC	CASRSVGEQFF
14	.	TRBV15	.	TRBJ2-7	TGTGCCACCAGCCCGCGGGGGCCTTCCTACGAGCAGTACTTC	CATSPRGPSYEQYF
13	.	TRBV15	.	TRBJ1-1	TGTGCCACCAGCATGACAGAGGATACTGAAGCTTTCTTT	CATSMTEDTEAFF
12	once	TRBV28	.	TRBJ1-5	TGTGCCAGCAGCTATAGCAATCAGCCCCAGCATTTT	CASSYSNQPQHF
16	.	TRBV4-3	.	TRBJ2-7	TGCGCCAGCAGCCAAGATTCGGACAGTTTATCCTACGAGCAGTACTTC	CASSQDSDSLSYEQYF
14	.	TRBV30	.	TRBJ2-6	TGTGCCTGGAGTTTAGGGACTGGGGCCAACGTCCTGACTTTC	CAWSLGTGANVLTF
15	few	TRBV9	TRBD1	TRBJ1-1	TGTGCCAGCAGCGAAAGAGACAGGGGAGACACTGAAGCTTTCTTT	CASSERDRGDTEAFF
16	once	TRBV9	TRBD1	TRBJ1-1	TGTGCCAGCAGCGTAGACCCACAGGGGGGGAACACTGAAGCTTTCTTT	CASSVDPQGGNTEAFF
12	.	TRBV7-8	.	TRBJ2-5	TGTGCCAGCAGCTTTGGGGGAGAGACCCAGTACTTC	CASSFGGETQYF
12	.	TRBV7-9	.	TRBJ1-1	TGTGCCAGCAGCTTAGTGTCCACTGAAGCTTTCTTT	CASSLVSTEAFF
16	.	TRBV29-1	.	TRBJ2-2	TGCAGCGTTGGGCGGAGGGGAACAGCGAACACCGGGGAGCTGTTTTTT	CSVGRRGTANTGELFF
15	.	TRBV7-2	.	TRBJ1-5	TGTGCCAGCAGCTTAGTAGGGCTGGTGAGTCAGCCCCAGCATTTT	CASSLVGLVSQPQHF
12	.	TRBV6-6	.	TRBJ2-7	TGTGCCAGCCGGGGGAACTCCTACGAGCAGTACTTC	CASRGNSYEQYF
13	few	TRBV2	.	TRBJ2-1	TGTGCCAGCACCCGACTCGGCGCCGATGAGCAGTTCTTC	CASTRLGADEQFF
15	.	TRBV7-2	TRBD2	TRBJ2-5	TGTGCCAGCAGCTTATTGGCTAGCGGGGCAGAGACCCAGTACTTC	CASSLLASGAETQYF
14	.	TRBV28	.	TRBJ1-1	TGTGCCAGCAGTTTATCCGGACTTAACACTGAAGCTTTCTTT	CASSLSGLNTEAFF
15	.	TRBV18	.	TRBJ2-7	TGTGCCACAAAGACAGGCGGGGCGCCATCCTACGAGCAGTACTTC	CATKTGGAPSYEQYF
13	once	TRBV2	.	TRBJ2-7	TGTGCCAGCACCGAGACCAACTCCTACGAGCAGTACTTC	CASTETNSYEQYF
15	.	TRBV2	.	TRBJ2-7	TGTGCCAGCAGCAACCAGGGCAGCCTCTCCTACGAGCAGTACTTC	CASSNQGSLSYEQYF
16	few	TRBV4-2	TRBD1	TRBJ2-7	TGTGCCAGCAGCCAAGAAGGAGACAGGGGAAACTACGAGCAGTACTTC	CASSQEGDRGNYEQYF
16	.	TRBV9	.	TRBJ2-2	TGTGCCAGCAGCGTAGACGCGGACGGGACCACCGGGGAGCTGTTTTTT	CASSVDADGTTGELFF
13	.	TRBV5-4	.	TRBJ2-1	TGTGCCAGCAGCACGGCCGATTACAATGAGCAGTTCTTC	CASSTADYNEQFF
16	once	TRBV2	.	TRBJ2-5	TGTGCCAGCAGTGTGGCTTCGAGGGGGTACCAAGAGACCCAGTACTTC	CASSVASRGYQETQYF
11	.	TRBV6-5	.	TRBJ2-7	TGTGCGGTCCAGGGTCTGAGCGAGCAGTACTTC	CAVQGLSEQYF
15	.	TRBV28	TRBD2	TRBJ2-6	TGTGCCAGTTCGGGAGGCGCATCTGGGGCCAACGTCCTGACTTTC	CASSGGASGANVLTF
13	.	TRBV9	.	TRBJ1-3	TGTGCCAGCAGCACGTACGGCAGCCGCACCATATATTTT	CASSTYGSRTIYF
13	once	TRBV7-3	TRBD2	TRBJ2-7	TGTGCCAGCAGCTCGAGCGGGGGCGACGAGCAGTACTTC	CASSSSGGDEQYF
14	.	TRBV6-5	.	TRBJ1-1	TGTGCCAGCAGTTTCCTCGACGGGGGCACTGAAGCTTTCTTT	CASSFLDGGTEAFF
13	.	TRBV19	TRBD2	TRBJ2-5	TGTGCCAGTAGTTCTAGCGGGAGTGAGACCCAGTACTTC	CASSSSGSETQYF
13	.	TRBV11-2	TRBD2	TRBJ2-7	TGTGCCAGCAGCTTAGGCGGGGGGGTCGAGCAGTACTTC	CASSLGGGVEQYF